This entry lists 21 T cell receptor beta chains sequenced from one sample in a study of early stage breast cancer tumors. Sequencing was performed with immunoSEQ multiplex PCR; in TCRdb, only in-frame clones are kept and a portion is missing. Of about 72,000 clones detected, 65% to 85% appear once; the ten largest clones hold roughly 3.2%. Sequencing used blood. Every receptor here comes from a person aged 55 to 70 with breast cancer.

CDR3 sequence: CASSLPGLRETQYF. The CDR3 nucleotides are TGCGCCAGCAGCCTGCCGGGACTCCGGGAGACCCAGTACTTC. The gene calls are TRBV5-1 and TRBJ2-5, with a weak D call TRBD2 (6 bases). CDR3 length: 14 residues. The germline gives CDR1 SGHRS, CDR2 YFSETQ. The V gene lost 4 bases and the J gene lost 5 bases, with 15 bases spanning the gap.

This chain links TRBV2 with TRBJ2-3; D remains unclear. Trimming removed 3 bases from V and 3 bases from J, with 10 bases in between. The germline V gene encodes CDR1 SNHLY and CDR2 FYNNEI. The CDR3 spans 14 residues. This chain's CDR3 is CASSDRLVTDTQYF. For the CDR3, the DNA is TGTGCCAGCAGTGATAGGCTAGTAACAGATACGCAGTATTTT.

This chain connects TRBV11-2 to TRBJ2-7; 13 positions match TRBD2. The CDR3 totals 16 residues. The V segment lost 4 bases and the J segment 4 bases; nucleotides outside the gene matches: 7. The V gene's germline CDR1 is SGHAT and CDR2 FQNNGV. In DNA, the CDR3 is TGTGCCAGCAGCTCATTACTAGCGGGGGGGGCTTACGAGCAGTACTTC. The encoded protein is CASSSLLAGGAYEQYF.

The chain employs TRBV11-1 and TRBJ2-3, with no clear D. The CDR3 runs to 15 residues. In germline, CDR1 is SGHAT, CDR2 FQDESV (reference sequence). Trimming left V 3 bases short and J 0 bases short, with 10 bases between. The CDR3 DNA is TGTGCCAGCAGCTTGTTTGTCACTAGCACAGATACGCAGTATTTT. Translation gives CASSLFVTSTDTQYF.

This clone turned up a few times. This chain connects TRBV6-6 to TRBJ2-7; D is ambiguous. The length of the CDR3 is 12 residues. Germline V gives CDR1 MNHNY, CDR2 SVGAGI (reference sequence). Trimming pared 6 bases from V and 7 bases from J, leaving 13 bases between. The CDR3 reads CASSPVSWEQYF. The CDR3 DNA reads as TGTGCCAGCAGCCCAGTGTCCTGGGAGCAGTACTTC.

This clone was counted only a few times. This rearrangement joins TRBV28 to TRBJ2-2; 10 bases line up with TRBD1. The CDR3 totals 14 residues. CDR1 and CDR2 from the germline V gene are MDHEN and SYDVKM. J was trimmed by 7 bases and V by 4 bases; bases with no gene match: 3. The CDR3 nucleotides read TGTGCCAGCAGTTGGGGACAGGGGAGCGGGGAGCTGTTTTTT. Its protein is CASSWGQGSGELFF.

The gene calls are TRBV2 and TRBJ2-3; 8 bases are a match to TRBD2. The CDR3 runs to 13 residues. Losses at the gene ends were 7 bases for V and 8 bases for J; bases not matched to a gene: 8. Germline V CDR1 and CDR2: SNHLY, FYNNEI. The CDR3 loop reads CASIPSGLGTQYF. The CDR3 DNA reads TGTGCCAGCATCCCTAGCGGGCTGGGTACGCAGTATTTT.

The CDR3 sequence: CASSFSRVGPHGYTF. The DNA of the CDR3 is TGTGCCAGCAGCTTTAGCCGGGTAGGGCCCCATGGCTACACCTTC. The chain joins TRBV7-9 to TRBJ1-2; no clear D. The CDR3 consists of 15 residues. Germline assignment: CDR1 SEHNR and CDR2 FQNEAQ (reference sequence). Trimming pared 3 bases from V and 6 bases from J, leaving 17 bases between. Variable domain in full (rest from reference TRBV7-9 and TRBJ1-2): DTGVSQNPRHKITKRGQNVTFRCDPISEHNRLYWYRQTLGQGPEFLTYFQNEAQLEKSRLLSDRFSAERPKGSFSTLEIQRTEQGDSAMYLCASSFSRVGPHGYTFGSGTRLTVV.

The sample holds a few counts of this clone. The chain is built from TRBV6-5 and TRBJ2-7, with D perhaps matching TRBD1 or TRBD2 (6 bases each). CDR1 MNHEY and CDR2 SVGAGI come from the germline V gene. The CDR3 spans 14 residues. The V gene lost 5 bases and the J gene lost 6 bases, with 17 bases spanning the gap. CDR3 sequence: CASSRGGRESEQYF. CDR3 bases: TGTGCCAGCAGTCGAGGGGGTCGGGAGTCCGAGCAGTACTTC.

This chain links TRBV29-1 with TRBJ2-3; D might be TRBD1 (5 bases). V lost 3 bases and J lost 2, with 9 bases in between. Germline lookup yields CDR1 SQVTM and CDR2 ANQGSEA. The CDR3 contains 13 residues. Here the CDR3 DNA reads TGCAGCGTTGATAGGGGAAACACAGATACGCAGTATTTT. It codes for CSVDRGNTDTQYF.

Here the CDR3 reads CASSLAGQGPYEQYF. CDR3 nucleotides: TGTGCCAGCAGCTTAGCAGGCCAGGGACCCTACGAGCAGTACTTC. The chain links TRBV7-8 to TRBJ2-7; D assignment may be TRBD1 or TRBD2 (5 bases each). The germline V gene encodes CDR1 SGHVS and CDR2 FQNEAQ. Trimming took off 0 bases at V and 2 bases at J, with 11 bases between the two ends. The CDR3 consists of 15 residues.

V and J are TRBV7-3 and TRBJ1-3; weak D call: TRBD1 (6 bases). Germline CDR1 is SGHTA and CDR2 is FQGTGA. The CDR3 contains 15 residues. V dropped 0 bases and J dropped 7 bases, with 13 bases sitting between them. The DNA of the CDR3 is TGTGCCAGCAGCTTAACTGGGGGCGGAGGGAACACCATATATTTT. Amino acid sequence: CASSLTGGGGNTIYF.

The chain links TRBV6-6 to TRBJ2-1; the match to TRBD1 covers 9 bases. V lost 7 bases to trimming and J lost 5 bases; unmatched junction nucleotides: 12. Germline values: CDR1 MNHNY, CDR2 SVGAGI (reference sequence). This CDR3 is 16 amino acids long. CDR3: CASTPSSGTGNNEQFF. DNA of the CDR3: TGTGCCAGCACCCCGTCGTCCGGGACAGGGAACAATGAGCAGTTCTTC.

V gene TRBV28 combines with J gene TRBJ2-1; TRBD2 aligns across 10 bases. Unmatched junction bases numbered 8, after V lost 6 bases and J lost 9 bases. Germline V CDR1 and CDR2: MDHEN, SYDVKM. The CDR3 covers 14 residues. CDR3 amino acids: CASRFGTSAGEQFF. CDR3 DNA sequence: TGTGCCAGCAGGTTCGGGACTAGCGCCGGTGAGCAGTTCTTC.

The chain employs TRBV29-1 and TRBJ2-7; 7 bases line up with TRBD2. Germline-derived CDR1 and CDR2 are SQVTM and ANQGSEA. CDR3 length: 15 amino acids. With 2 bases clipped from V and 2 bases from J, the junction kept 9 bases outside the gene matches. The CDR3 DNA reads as TGCAGCGTTGAAACTGCGGGGGAGAGGCCCTACGAGCAGTACTTC. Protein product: CSVETAGERPYEQYF.

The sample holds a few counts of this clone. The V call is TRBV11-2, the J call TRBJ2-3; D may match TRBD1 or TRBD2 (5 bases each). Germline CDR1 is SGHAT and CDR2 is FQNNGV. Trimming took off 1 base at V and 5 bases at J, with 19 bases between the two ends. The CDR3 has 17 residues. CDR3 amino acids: CASSLVGSGPRGDTQYF. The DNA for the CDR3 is TGTGCCAGCAGCTTAGTAGGCTCAGGGCCCCGGGGAGATACGCAGTATTTT. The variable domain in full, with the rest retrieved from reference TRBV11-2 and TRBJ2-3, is EAGVAQSPRYKIIEKRQSVAFWCNPISGHATLYWYQQILGQGPKLLIQFQNNGVVDDSQLPKDRFSAERLKGVDSTLKIQPAKLEDSAVYLCASSLVGSGPRGDTQYFGPGTRLTVL.

The CDR3 region is CASSSPTDTQYF. The DNA of the CDR3 is TGTGCCAGCAGTTCCCCCACAGATACGCAGTATTTT. The V call is TRBV6-5, the J call TRBJ2-3; no firm D call. The CDR3 loop spans 12 amino acids. Germline V gene data show CDR1 as MNHEY and CDR2 as SVGAGI. V was cut by 4 bases and J by 2 bases, with 4 bases left in between.

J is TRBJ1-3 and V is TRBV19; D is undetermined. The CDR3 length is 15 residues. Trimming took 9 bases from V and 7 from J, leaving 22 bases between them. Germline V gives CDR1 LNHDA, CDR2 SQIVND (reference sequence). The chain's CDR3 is CASPEPGSVKNTIYF. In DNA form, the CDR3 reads TGTGCCAGCCCCGAACCGGGGAGTGTTAAGAACACCATATATTTT.

Here the CDR3 reads CASSVREAAYEQYF. The CDR3 coding sequence is TGTGCCAGCAGTGTTCGGGAGGCCGCCTACGAGCAGTACTTC. The V call is TRBV6-1, the J call TRBJ2-7, with TRBD2 identical over 7 bases. The CDR3 spans 14 residues. Per germline, CDR1 MNHNS and CDR2 SASEGT. The V gene end was trimmed by 4 bases and the J gene end by 2 bases; junction bases not matched to a gene: 5.

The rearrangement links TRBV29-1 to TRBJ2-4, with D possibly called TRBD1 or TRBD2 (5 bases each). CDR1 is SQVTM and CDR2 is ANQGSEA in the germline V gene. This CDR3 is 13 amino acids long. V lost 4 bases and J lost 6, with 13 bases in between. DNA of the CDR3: TGCAGCGTTGCCCGGGGCTCGGGAAACATTCAGTACTTC. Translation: CSVARGSGNIQYF.

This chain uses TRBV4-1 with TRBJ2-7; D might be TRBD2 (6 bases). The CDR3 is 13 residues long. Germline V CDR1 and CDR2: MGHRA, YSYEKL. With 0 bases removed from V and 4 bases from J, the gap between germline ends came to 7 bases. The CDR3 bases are TGCGCCAGCAGCCAAGAGGACTATTACGAGCAGTACTTC. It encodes CASSQEDYYEQYF.